Presented here are 3 T cell receptor beta chains from one specimen sequenced in a study of blood T cell repertoires in COVID-19. Sequencing was performed with immunoSEQ multiplex PCR; in TCRdb, only in-frame clones are kept and a portion is missing. Here the sample spans 200,000 to 300,000 clones, 82% being singletons. The sequenced sample was peripheral blood. Receptors were obtained from an older woman with active or convalescent COVID-19.

This rearrangement joins TRBV7-6 to TRBJ1-2, with 8 bases matching TRBD1. V was clipped by 1 base and J by 7 bases; unmatched bases: 5. The CDR3 contains 14 residues. In germline, CDR1 is SGHVS, CDR2 FNYEAQ. The CDR3 DNA is TGTGCCAGCAGCTTAGACCCACAGGGGGGTGGCTACACCTTC. Translated: CASSLDPQGGGYTF.

A note on this clone: This sample also contains other DNA sequences that code for the same CDR3. The V call is TRBV5-1, the J call TRBJ2-7; unclear D gene. The CDR3 loop spans 11 amino acids. V shed 5 bases and J shed 3 bases, with 6 bases lying between them. Germline loops: CDR1 SGHRS, CDR2 YFSETQ. The CDR3 nucleotides read TGCGCCAGCAGTCCCGGCTACGAGCAGTACTTC. It is translated as CASSPGYEQYF.

The V gene is TRBV9, the J gene TRBJ1-6; D is ambiguous. The germline gives CDR1 SGDLS, CDR2 YYNGEE. The length of the CDR3 is 14 residues. Trimming removed 3 bases from V and 8 bases from J, with 12 bases in between. The CDR3 DNA is TGTGCCAGCAGCGCCCAGGATTGGGATTCACCCCTCCACTTT. The encoded protein is CASSAQDWDSPLHF.